This TCR beta chain was identified in a study of T cell repertoires in cytomegalovirus infection (dated 2019 in TCRdb). Regarding the research as a whole: Donor HLA type was relevant to the analysis, because carriage of CMV infection together with the matching HLA type was indicated by public TCR beta signatures. What the authors observed across the whole study: Cumulative frequency of public TCR beta family members discriminated carriers of CMV infection plus the relevant HLA type in this cohort and an independent roughly 340-donor cohort. In the ex vivo response, HLA-C-restricted CMV-specific TCR beta clonotypes were dominant, and in two of eight donors the single most frequent clonotype came from this HLA-C-restricted group.

TCRdb records Illumina HiSeq 1500 as the sequencer. The public sequencing data were trimmed at Q25 with fastp and processed into clonotypes with MiXCR by TCRdb, which kept only in-frame beta chains. Rows merge per CDR3 protein into single entries with the most common DNA and genes. The sample records about 740,000 distinct CDR3 sequences, about 40% of which are singletons. 2.8% of the sample is in the top ten clones. This clonotype has only a few counts. The target of this receptor is not known. Per-base qualities were not stored, and no clone one base away is much larger. Sequencing used PBMCs. This TCR was recovered from a human donor in good health (CMV status not recorded). Some clones in this sample may be carry-over from other donors' samples.

For the CDR3, the sequence is CASSYLDQFSYNEQFF. The nucleotide sequence reads TGTGCCAGCAGTTACCTAGATCAATTCTCCTACAATGAGCAGTTCTTC. The chain is encoded by TRBV6-5 joined to TRBJ2-1; the D gene is unclear. V drops 2 bases and J drops 0 bases, leaving 11 bases in between. From the cysteine up to the phenylalanine, the CDR3 has a length of 16 residues. Only the CDR3 region is kept as DNA, spanning 48 bases read in frame from base 1. CDR1 is given as MNHEY and CDR2 as SVGAGI, both from the germline V gene.